This T cell receptor (beta chain) was profiled in a study of blood T cell repertoires in COVID-19. About the study: The samples span acute and convalescent COVID-19 from the United States, Italy and Spain. T cells, B-cell-depleted T cells, or PBMCs supplied cDNA or gDNA.

The method was immunoSEQ multiplex PCR; TCRdb's version includes in-frame clones alone and lacks a portion of them. This repertoire shows 220,000 or so clones, about 80% found once; its top ten account for under 2%. V was cut by 0 bases and J by 0 bases, with 10 bases left in between. The germline gives CDR1 SGDLS, CDR2 YYNGEE. This CDR3 contains 16 residues. The V call is TRBV9, the J call TRBJ2-1; maybe TRBD2 (6 bases). The receptor comes from a woman over 75 with acute or convalescent COVID-19. Sequencing was performed on peripheral blood. The CDR3 protein is CASSVAAGSSYNEQFF. The CDR3 bases are TGTGCCAGCAGCGTAGCTGCCGGGAGCTCCTACAATGAGCAGTTCTTC.